The rows below give T cell receptor beta chains drawn from one sample of a study of cytomegalovirus exposure and HLA in healthy donors. Sequenced by immunoSEQ multiplex PCR; TCRdb stores in-frame clones only, minus some. The sample consists of about 110,000 clones, less than 85% of them appearing once. The sequenced material came from PBMCs. These receptors originate from a woman in her forties in good health and CMV-seropositive. Each CDR3 is given without its conserved first and last residue.

ASSPLGSTNTEAF	TRBV18	TRBJ1-1
ASSNQDRADYGYT	TRBV2	TRBJ1-2
ASSQVRQGGAEKLF	TRBV4-1	TRBJ1-4
ASSLNRLDTEAF	TRBV7-9	TRBJ1-1
ASSLDRVQETQY	TRBV27	TRBJ2-5
ASSSGEVTYEQY	TRBV5-1	TRBJ2-7
AWSQDNAYEQY	TRBV30	TRBJ2-7
ASSVDAGADYGYT	TRBV9	TRBJ1-2
ASTEEGADADTQY	TRBV2	TRBJ2-3
ASNPGTAQETQY	TRBV19	TRBJ2-5
ASSSWDRGGYT	TRBV7-3	TRBJ1-2
ASSQFKTETNTEAF	TRBV4-1	TRBJ1-1
AAATRRYGYT	TRBV6-1	TRBJ1-2
ASSGRGQGNYEQY	TRBV19	TRBJ2-7
ASSAGGGVGTEAF	TRBV9	TRBJ1-1
ASSLQSGLAGTSTDTQY	TRBV4-2	TRBJ2-3
ASSKSTGGIDTGELF	TRBV2	TRBJ2-2
AIHGGGGYT	TRBV2	TRBJ1-2
AISVAAGGNTIY	TRBV10-3	TRBJ1-3
ASSSSIRLSNQPQH	TRBV27	TRBJ1-5
ASSPPGQGNQPQH	TRBV18	TRBJ1-5
ASSAQGFPGELF	TRBV9	TRBJ2-2
SVEDPGEEQF	TRBV29-1	TRBJ2-1
ASSLPGLNSGANVLT	TRBV18	TRBJ2-6
ASSEGGGWRDTQY	TRBV6-1	TRBJ2-3
ASSLSQRYNSPLH	TRBV5-4	TRBJ1-6
ASSDLFVGGTEAF	TRBV10-2	TRBJ1-1
ASSTDRDYEQY	TRBV5-1	TRBJ2-7
ASSQAGGRSDQPQH	TRBV4-1	TRBJ1-5
ASKGPSNQPQH	TRBV2	TRBJ1-5
ATSRGDRSTNEKLF	TRBV15	TRBJ1-4
ASTEVEGDYGYT	TRBV6-6	TRBJ1-2
ASSERPGLAGGIGETQY	TRBV6-1	TRBJ2-5
SVAWSGDSNQPQH	TRBV29-1	TRBJ1-5
ASSLDWAPAYGYT	TRBV5-4	TRBJ1-2
AISESNRAFSEQY	TRBV10-3	TRBJ2-7
ASSWDRDQPQH	TRBV7-8	TRBJ1-5
ASSFGTGAANYGYT	TRBV5-1	TRBJ1-2
ASSQEGGAEQY	TRBV4-2	TRBJ2-7
ASSVLETQY	TRBV2	TRBJ2-5
AISESRLTPGVEPQH	TRBV10-3	TRBJ1-5
AWSGQGDGELF	TRBV30	TRBJ2-2
AWSAQVGEAF	TRBV30	TRBJ1-1
ASSLGSGRGTGSNQPQH	TRBV7-8	TRBJ1-5
ASSEQPGEQY	TRBV5-6	TRBJ2-7
ASSQVPAGSSGANVLT	TRBV4-1	TRBJ2-6
ASSQEGGYGYT	TRBV4-1	TRBJ1-2
AITFDRGNTEAF	TRBV10-3	TRBJ1-1